Following are 6 T cell receptor beta chains from one sample sequenced in a study of cytomegalovirus exposure and HLA in healthy donors. Sequencing used immunoSEQ multiplex PCR; TCRdb keeps in-frame clones, though not all of them. The profile shows more than 200,000 clones, 90% of them singletons. The specimen was PBMCs. The receptors come from a woman between 25 and 40 years old in good health and CMV-seronegative.

The chain links TRBV19 to TRBJ1-1, with D tentatively TRBD1 (5 bases). With 7 bases removed from V and 6 bases from J, the gap between germline ends came to 9 bases. CDR1 and CDR2 (germline): LNHDA, SQIVND (reference sequence). There are 11 residues in the CDR3. The CDR3 DNA sequence: TGTGCCAGTATTGGGACTTCTGAAGCTTTCTTT. This translates into CASIGTSEAFF.

V and J are TRBV5-6 and TRBJ2-5, with TRBD2 matching 7 bases. In germline, CDR1 is SGHDT, CDR2 YYEEEE. Germline trimming cut 5 bases from V and 2 bases from J; bases unmatched to any gene: 18. The CDR3 spans 18 residues. CDR3 sequence reads: CASSHGWLAGVGQETQYF. The CDR3, as DNA: TGTGCCAGCAGTCACGGATGGTTGGCGGGAGTAGGTCAAGAGACCCAGTACTTC.

The J gene is TRBJ2-7, the V gene TRBV29-1; TRBD1 agrees at 10 bases. CDR1 and CDR2 from the germline V gene are SQVTM and ANQGSEA. The V and J ends lost 1 base and 6 bases, in that order; junction bases with no gene match: 3. The CDR3 has 13 amino acids. CDR3 nucleotide sequence: TGCAGCGTTGAAGTACGGACAGGGGGCGAGCAGTACTTC. Encoded protein: CSVEVRTGGEQYF.

This rearrangement joins TRBV19 to TRBJ1-2, with 7 bases that match TRBD1. The CDR3 length is 16 residues. The germline CDR1 and CDR2 sequences are LNHDA and SQIVND (reference sequence). Germline trimming cut 5 bases from V and 0 bases from J; bases unmatched to any gene: 9. CDR3 loop: CASSAQSQGANYGYTF. CDR3 DNA: TGTGCCAGTAGTGCCCAGTCGCAGGGGGCTAACTATGGCTACACCTTC.

V is TRBV30 and J is TRBJ2-1; D perhaps matches TRBD2 (6 bases). Trimming shortened V by 8 bases and J by 0 bases, and 17 bases separated the two germline ends. Germline V gene sequence: CDR1 GTSNPN, CDR2 SVGIG (reference sequence). The CDR3 has 15 residues. This chain's CDR3 is CAPAGRDSSYNEQFF. In DNA form, the CDR3 reads TGTGCCCCTGCGGGGCGCGATAGCTCCTACAATGAGCAGTTCTTC.

Here the CDR3 DNA reads TGTGCCATCAATAGACAGTTTAGCACAGATACGCAGTATTTT. Its protein product is CAINRQFSTDTQYF. V is TRBV28 and J is TRBJ2-3, with a tentative D call TRBD1 (5 bases). From germline, CDR1 is MDHEN and CDR2 SYDVKM. This CDR3 spans 14 amino acids. V was cut by 10 bases and J by 0 bases, with 14 bases left in between.